The clone carrying this TCR beta chain appeared a few times. The antigen remains undetermined. The CDR3 is 11 amino acids. The V gene's germline CDR1 is SGHVS and CDR2 FNYEAQ. Trimming pared 2 bases from V and 6 bases from J, leaving 4 bases between. The sample comes from a study of beta chain features in type 1 diabetes. Study-wide points: VDJ junctions in type 1 diabetes patients carried more deletions and fewer insertions. A potential PCR bias toward shorter templates would be equal in patient and control samples.

Each of the CD4+ naive, central memory, regulatory and stem cell-like memory populations was sorted via CD45RO/CCR7/CD25/CD127/CD95/CD27. The sequenced template was cDNA made from the entire isolated RNA. The method was immunoSEQ multiplex PCR; TCRdb's version includes in-frame clones alone and lacks a portion of them. This table has over 300,000 clones, roughly 8% appearing once. The chain joins TRBV7-6 to TRBJ2-5; no definite D call. The receptor's source is a woman younger than 35 in good health. The source material was central memory CD4+ T cells from blood. The CDR3 here is CASSLTQTQYF. CDR3 nucleotide sequence: TGTGCCAGCAGCTTAACCCAGACCCAGTACTTC. The variable domain in full, with the rest retrieved from reference TRBV7-6 and TRBJ2-5, is GAGVSQSPRYKVTKRGQDVALRCDPISGHVSLYWYRQALGQGPEFLTYFNYEAQQDKSGLPNDRFSAERPEGSISTLTIQRTEQRDSAMYRCASSLTQTQYFGPGTRLLVL.